The next 28 T cell receptor beta chains were all read from a single sample in a study of OX40 agonist ivuxolimab in advanced cancers. Clones were read by immunoSEQ multiplex PCR, and TCRdb kept only the in-frame ones, dropping some. The sample includes fewer than 25,000 clones, about 88% of them seen just once. Sample: CD4+ or CD8+ T cells sorted from blood, taken in a trial of the OX40 agonist ivuxolimab. The receptor set was obtained from an adult with an advanced solid tumor such as melanoma, head and neck, liver or kidney cancer.

This clone was counted once. J is TRBJ1-1 and V is TRBV9, with D perhaps TRBD1 (5 bases). Trimming pared 3 bases from V and 7 bases from J, leaving 13 bases between. The CDR3 consists of 13 residues. Looked up from germline, CDR1 is SGDLS and CDR2 is YYNGEE. CDR3 nucleotide sequence: TGTGCCAGCAGCGCCAACCAGGGAGTTGAAGCTTTCTTT. Protein sequence: CASSANQGVEAFF.

The chain is built from TRBV19 and TRBJ2-7; a weak D match, TRBD1 (6 bases). V lost 1 base and J lost 7, with 14 bases in between. Germline lookup yields CDR1 LNHDA and CDR2 SQIVND (reference sequence). This CDR3 has 14 residues. The DNA for the CDR3 is TGTGCCAGTAGTATAGGGGGGCTAATCGGGGAGCAGTACTTC. This gives the protein CASSIGGLIGEQYF.

The rearrangement links TRBV14 to TRBJ2-7, with 14 bases that match TRBD2. With V trimmed by 2 bases and J by 2 bases, 2 bases remained unmatched. The CDR3 totals 16 residues. The V gene's germline CDR1 is SGHDN and CDR2 FVKESK. The CDR3 spells CASSQLGLAGAYEQYF. The CDR3 coding sequence is TGTGCCAGCAGCCAACTGGGACTAGCGGGAGCCTACGAGCAGTACTTC.

This sequence joins TRBV9 and TRBJ2-2, with 13 bases fitting TRBD2. The CDR3 sequence is 17 residues long. Trimming at V came to 2 bases and at J to 4 bases, leaving 5 bases not matched to a gene. Germline CDR1 reads SGDLS; CDR2 reads YYNGEE. CDR3 DNA sequence: TGTGCCAGCAGCGTCGGACTAGCGGGAGTAGGCACCGGGGAGCTGTTTTTT. Translated, it gives CASSVGLAGVGTGELFF.

This chain connects TRBV2 to TRBJ2-1; TRBD2 matches at 8 bases. This CDR3 has 12 residues. V shed 9 bases and J 8 bases; nucleotides not matched to a gene: 6. Germline assignment: CDR1 SNHLY and CDR2 FYNNEI. CDR3 in amino acids: CAREAGGDEQFF. As DNA, the CDR3 is TGTGCCAGAGAGGCGGGGGGCGATGAGCAGTTCTTC.

The chain couples TRBV13 to TRBJ2-1; no reliable D call. Trimming took 6 bases from V and 5 from J, leaving 17 bases between them. This CDR3 contains 15 residues. CDR1 and CDR2 (germline): PRHDT, FYEKMQ (reference sequence). The CDR3: CASSPRANLHNEQFF. In DNA, the CDR3 is TGTGCCAGCAGTCCCCGAGCTAACCTTCACAATGAGCAGTTCTTC.

This chain links TRBV14 with TRBJ1-1; D is uncertain. The CDR3 covers 13 residues. Germline CDR1 and CDR2: SGHDN and FVKESK. Trimming pared 3 bases from V and 8 bases from J, leaving 13 bases between. CDR3 residues: CASSQGLLGEAFF. The DNA for the CDR3 is TGTGCCAGCAGCCAGGGTCTTCTTGGGGAAGCTTTCTTT.

As to this clone: This may come from a read error, since a much larger clone is one base off. Other DNA sequences from this sample encode an identical CDR3 as well. The chain links TRBV5-1 to TRBJ1-1; perhaps TRBD1 as D (5 bases). This CDR3 is 11 amino acids long. V was clipped by 6 bases and J by 11 bases, with 14 bases between them. CDR1 is SGHRS and CDR2 is YFSETQ in the germline V gene. The CDR3 sequence is CASKEGNEAFF. In DNA, the CDR3 is TGCGCCAGCAAAGAGGGGAATGAGGCTTTCTTT.

This sequence joins TRBV5-4 and TRBJ2-3; no definite D call. The CDR3 is 14 residues long. Germline loops: CDR1 SGHNT, CDR2 YYREEE (reference sequence). The V and J ends lost 0 bases and 4 bases respectively, with 9 bases between them. DNA for the CDR3: TGTGCCAGCAGCTTGGTGGCCGCCCCAGATACGCAGTATTTT. It translates to CASSLVAAPDTQYF.

The chain is built from TRBV14 and TRBJ1-2; no firm D call. V shed 3 bases and J shed 0 bases, with 5 bases lying between them. Germline assignment: CDR1 SGHDN and CDR2 FVKESK. The CDR3 contains 13 residues. The CDR3 reads CASSQGANYGYTF. CDR3 nucleotides: TGTGCCAGCAGCCAGGGAGCTAACTATGGCTACACCTTC.

V gene TRBV25-1 combines with J gene TRBJ2-1; a weak D match, TRBD2 (6 bases). The germline V gene has CDR1 MGHDK and CDR2 SYGVNS. V was trimmed by 3 bases and J by 8 bases, leaving 14 bases between them. This CDR3 has 14 amino acids. The CDR3 reads CASSDTPGGHEQFF. The CDR3 DNA reads as TGTGCCAGCAGTGACACCCCCGGGGGTCATGAGCAGTTCTTC. Together with reference TRBV25-1 and TRBJ2-1, the CDR3 gives the full variable domain: EADIYQTPRYLVIGTGKKITLECSQTMGHDKMYWYQQDPGMELHLIHYSYGVNSTEKGDLSSESTVSRIRTEHFPLTLESARPSHTSQYLCASSDTPGGHEQFFGPGTRLTVL.

The chain couples TRBV7-2 to TRBJ2-7; D gene ambiguous. The CDR3 length is 14 residues. The V gene's germline CDR1 is SGHTA and CDR2 FQGNSA. Trimming cost V 7 bases and J 3 bases, with 16 bases left between them. The DNA of the CDR3 is TGTGCCAGCACCTTCGTAGTGGGGAACTACGAGCAGTACTTC. This translates into CASTFVVGNYEQYF.

The gene calls are TRBV11-2 and TRBJ2-4; perhaps TRBD2 as D (5 bases). V lost 0 bases and J 0 bases, leaving 12 bases between the germline ends. CDR3 size: 17 residues. The germline V gene has CDR1 SGHAT and CDR2 FQNNGV. The CDR3 protein is CASSLEIAGLAKNIQYF. Written as DNA, the CDR3 is TGTGCCAGCAGCTTAGAAATCGCGGGTTTAGCCAAAAACATTCAGTACTTC.

The V gene is TRBV5-6, the J gene TRBJ1-2, with D hard to call. Trimming took off 4 bases at V and 4 bases at J, with 17 bases between the two ends. Germline V gene data show CDR1 as SGHDT and CDR2 as YYEEEE. This CDR3 has 15 residues. The CDR3 sequence is CASSVNRDSFYGYTF. The CDR3 bases are TGTGCCAGCAGCGTTAATCGTGATTCTTTCTATGGCTACACCTTC.

The V and J genes are TRBV2 and TRBJ1-5; 12 bases fit TRBD1. The CDR3 covers 15 residues. After removal of 6 bases from V and 7 bases from J, the junction contained 7 bases not matched to a gene. Looked up from germline, CDR1 is SNHLY and CDR2 is FYNNEI. The CDR3 nucleotides are TGTGCCAGCAGAGTCGGGACAGGGGGCGCACAGCCCCAGCATTTT. Translating it yields CASRVGTGGAQPQHF.

This clone has only one observation. The rearrangement joins TRBV30 to TRBJ1-2; D gene ambiguous. The CDR3 extends over 15 amino acids. With 5 bases removed from V and 2 bases from J, the gap between germline ends came to 18 bases. CDR1 and CDR2 from the germline V gene are GTSNPN and SVGIG (reference sequence). The CDR3 bases are TGTGCCTGGGATTCTGCCTCCATGAGGAACTATGGCTACACCTTC. Its protein product is CAWDSASMRNYGYTF.

The rearrangement uses TRBV6-6 and TRBJ2-7; D remains unclear. Looked up from germline, CDR1 is MNHNY and CDR2 is SVGAGI (reference sequence). Between the trimmed V and J ends, which lost 3 bases and 4 bases, there was a span of 7 bases. The CDR3 sequence is 12 residues long. The CDR3 coding sequence is TGTGCCAGCAGTTATGCTGGATACGAGCAGTACTTC. It is translated as CASSYAGYEQYF.

The chain carries TRBV12-5 and TRBJ2-1; TRBD1 matches at 10 bases. The germline V gene has CDR1 LGHNT and CDR2 FRNRAP. The CDR3 sequence is 16 residues long. V was pared by 4 bases and J by 7 bases, with 10 bases of the junction left unmatched. DNA of the CDR3: TGTGCTAGTGGTTCATCCGGGACAGGGGCCCCTAATGAGCAGTTCTTC. Translation: CASGSSGTGAPNEQFF.

V usage is TRBV9 and J usage is TRBJ1-1, with no clear D. Germline values: CDR1 SGDLS, CDR2 YYNGEE. The CDR3 extends over 12 amino acids. V gave up 7 bases and J gave up 1 base, with 8 bases separating them. In DNA form, the CDR3 reads TGTGCCAGCGCTAGTCGGAACACTGAAGCTTTCTTT. Protein product: CASASRNTEAFF.

The chain couples TRBV7-7 to TRBJ2-5; no reliable D call. Trimming removed 0 bases at V and 2 bases at J, with 7 bases between. CDR3 length: 14 residues. Per the germline V gene, CDR1 is SSHAT and CDR2 is FNYEAQ (reference sequence). The CDR3: CASSLAGSQETQYF. The CDR3 bases are TGTGCCAGCAGCTTAGCCGGAAGTCAAGAGACCCAGTACTTC. Variable domain in full (rest from reference TRBV7-7 and TRBJ2-5): GAGVSQSPRYKVTKRGQDVTLRCDPISSHATLYWYQQALGQGPEFLTYFNYEAQPDKSGLPSDRFSAERPEGSISTLTIQRTEQRDSAMYRCASSLAGSQETQYFGPGTRLLVL.

V and J are TRBV15 and TRBJ1-4, with a tentative D call TRBD1 (5 bases). V was shortened by 1 base and J by 4 bases, with 13 bases between the two germline ends. Germline values: CDR1 LNHNV, CDR2 YYDKDF (reference sequence). The CDR3 extends over 16 amino acids. In DNA, the CDR3 is TGTGCCACCAGCAGAGTCGCGGGGGGGAATAATGAAAAACTGTTTTTT. Protein sequence: CATSRVAGGNNEKLFF.

The V call is TRBV7-9, the J call TRBJ2-3, with no clear D. The CDR3 consists of 12 residues. Germline values: CDR1 SEHNR, CDR2 FQNEAQ (reference sequence). V was cut by 2 bases and J by 4 bases, with 4 bases left in between. CDR3 nucleotides: TGTGCCAGCAGCTTATCCGCAGATACGCAGTATTTT. Protein sequence: CASSLSADTQYF.

The chain links TRBV7-9 to TRBJ1-1; possibly TRBD1 for D (5 bases). Germline-derived CDR1 and CDR2 are SEHNR and FQNEAQ (reference sequence). The CDR3 is 13 amino acids. Deletions cut 5 bases from V and 2 bases from J, with 9 bases between. The CDR3 region is CASSPTVNTEAFF. The CDR3 DNA sequence: TGTGCCAGCAGCCCGACAGTTAACACTGAAGCTTTCTTT.

The rearrangement uses TRBV19 and TRBJ1-5, with unresolved D. V was shortened by 3 bases and J by 16 bases, with 16 bases between the two germline ends. Germline V gene lookup returns CDR1 LNHDA and CDR2 SQIVND (reference sequence). CDR3 size: 12 residues. CDR3 nucleotides: TGTGCCAGTAGTATGAATATGGGGATAAGTCATTTT. Its protein is CASSMNMGISHF.

V is TRBV7-9 and J is TRBJ2-5; maybe TRBD1 (6 bases). The better agreement between TRBJ2-7 and the DNA end casts doubt on the J call. The CDR3 length is 14 residues. Germline CDR1 reads SEHNR; CDR2 reads FQNEAQ (reference sequence). CDR3 residues: CASSFRDNTYEQYF. As DNA, the CDR3 is TGTGCCAGCAGCTTTCGGGACAATACCTACGAGCAGTACTTC.

Within the sample, this clone is medium-sized (0.01 to 0.1%). J is TRBJ2-5 and V is TRBV5-1; 8 positions match TRBD1. V lost 0 bases, J lost 3 bases, and 1 base stayed unmatched. CDR1 and CDR2 from the germline V gene are SGHRS and YFSETQ. This CDR3 has 14 amino acids. The CDR3 reads CASSLVTGEETQYF. CDR3 nucleotide sequence: TGCGCCAGCAGCTTGGTGACAGGGGAAGAGACCCAGTACTTC.

The rearrangement joins TRBV11-2 to TRBJ2-3; 7 bases agree with TRBD1. J gave up 1 base and V 6 bases, and 10 bases lay outside the gene matches. CDR3 length equals 16 residues. Germline CDR1 SGHAT, CDR2 FQNNGV. CDR3 region: CASRGSGRGRTDTQYF. CDR3 nucleotide sequence: TGTGCCAGCAGGGGATCGGGAAGGGGGCGCACAGATACGCAGTATTTT.

This rearrangement joins TRBV30 to TRBJ2-2; D may correspond to TRBD1 or TRBD2 (5 bases each). V was trimmed by 3 bases and J by 4 bases, leaving 12 bases between them. Germline loops: CDR1 GTSNPN, CDR2 SVGIG (reference sequence). This CDR3 comprises 14 residues. The CDR3 sequence: CAWSAGAGTGELFF. CDR3 nucleotide sequence: TGTGCCTGGAGCGCCGGGGCGGGCACCGGGGAGCTGTTTTTT.